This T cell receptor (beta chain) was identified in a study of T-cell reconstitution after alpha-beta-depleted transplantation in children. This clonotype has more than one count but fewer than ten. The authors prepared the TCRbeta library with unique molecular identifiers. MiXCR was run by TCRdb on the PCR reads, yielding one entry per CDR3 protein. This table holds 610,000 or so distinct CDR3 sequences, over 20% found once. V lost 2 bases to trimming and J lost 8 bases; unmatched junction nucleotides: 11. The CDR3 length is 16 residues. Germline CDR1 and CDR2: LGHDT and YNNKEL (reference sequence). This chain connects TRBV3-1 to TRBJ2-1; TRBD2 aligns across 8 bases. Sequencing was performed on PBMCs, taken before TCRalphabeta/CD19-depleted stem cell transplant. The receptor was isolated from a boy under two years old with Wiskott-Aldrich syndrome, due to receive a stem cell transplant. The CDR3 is CASSQTGTSLGDEQFF. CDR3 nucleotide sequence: TGTGCCAGCAGCCAAACCGGGACTAGTTTGGGTGATGAGCAGTTCTTC.